The 13 T cell receptor beta chains listed next were all sequenced from one sample in a study of T cell responses to AZD1222 COVID-19 vaccine. Assay: immunoSEQ multiplex PCR; the TCRdb copy retains only in-frame clones and omits some. This table has tens of thousands of clones, approximately 85% appearing once. Sample: peripheral blood, taken 28 days after the second AZD1222 dose. These receptors came from an adult who received the AZD1222 COVID-19 vaccine.

The rearrangement links TRBV5-1 to TRBJ2-7; possibly TRBD2 for D (5 bases). Germline loops: CDR1 SGHRS, CDR2 YFSETQ. The length of the CDR3 is 13 residues. Trimming took off 2 bases at V and 7 bases at J, with 13 bases between the two ends. In DNA form, the CDR3 reads TGCGCCAGCAGCTTTTCGGTGACGGGAGAGCAGTACTTC. It specifies CASSFSVTGEQYF.

V and J are TRBV27 and TRBJ1-5; D is possibly TRBD1 (5 bases). CDR3 length: 16 amino acids. Trimming removed 3 bases from V and 0 bases from J, with 12 bases in between. Germline V lookup: CDR1 MNHEY, CDR2 SMNVEV (reference sequence). The CDR3 DNA sequence: TGTGCCAGCAGTTTCGGGGCGCCTTATAGCAATCAGCCCCAGCATTTT. Encoded protein: CASSFGAPYSNQPQHF.

This rearrangement joins TRBV2 to TRBJ2-7; a weak D match, TRBD2 (6 bases). CDR1 is SNHLY, CDR2 FYNNEI, per germline. Trimming left V 2 bases short and J 7 bases short, with 12 bases between. The CDR3 extends over 13 amino acids. The CDR3 region has the DNA TGTGCCAGCAGTGAAATATTACGGGGGGAGCAGTACTTC. This codes for CASSEILRGEQYF. Variable domain in full (rest from reference TRBV2 and TRBJ2-7): EPEVTQTPSHQVTQMGQEVILRCVPISNHLYFYWYRQILGQKVEFLVSFYNNEISEKSEIFDDQFSVERPDGSNFTLKIRSTKLEDSAMYFCASSEILRGEQYFGPGTRLTVT.

V usage is TRBV7-9 and J usage is TRBJ2-1; D possibly corresponds to TRBD1 (6 bases). Germline V CDR1 and CDR2: SEHNR, FQNEAQ (reference sequence). The ends were cut back, 3 bases at V and 3 bases at J, with 9 bases in the middle. This CDR3 region has 14 residues. The CDR3 DNA follows: TGTGCCAGCAGCTTGGACAGAAGCTACAATGAGCAGTTCTTC. It is translated as CASSLDRSYNEQFF.

The chain links TRBV27 to TRBJ2-1, with D perhaps matching TRBD1 (5 bases). This CDR3 spans 14 amino acids. Trimming pared 3 bases from V and 4 bases from J, leaving 10 bases between. The V gene's germline CDR1 is MNHEY and CDR2 SMNVEV (reference sequence). Here the CDR3 DNA reads TGTGCCAGCAGTTTTGGGGCTGGATACAATGAGCAGTTCTTC. Its protein is CASSFGAGYNEQFF.

This clone was detected only a few times. The chain is built from TRBV5-1 and TRBJ1-5; possible D gene TRBD1, 6 bases. Per germline, CDR1 SGHRS and CDR2 YFSETQ. The CDR3 is made up of 14 amino acids. V lost 3 bases and J 2 bases, leaving 9 bases between the germline ends. As DNA, the CDR3 is TGCGCCAGCAGCTGGGGGGGCGGCAATCAGCCCCAGCATTTT. Protein product: CASSWGGGNQPQHF.

This chain uses TRBV19 with TRBJ1-1; the D gene is possibly TRBD1 (6 bases). V shed 5 bases and J shed 5 bases, with 12 bases lying between them. CDR1 and CDR2 from the germline V gene are LNHDA and SQIVND (reference sequence). The CDR3 is made up of 13 amino acids. Here the CDR3 reads CASSSGRGTEAFF. The CDR3 coding sequence is TGTGCCAGTAGTTCAGGGAGGGGGACTGAAGCTTTCTTT.

A few counts support this clone. This chain connects TRBV4-3 to TRBJ1-4, with D maybe TRBD1 (5 bases). The CDR3 totals 15 residues. V dropped 2 bases and J dropped 11 bases, with 18 bases sitting between them. Germline CDR1 LGHNA, CDR2 YSLEER. This CDR3 reads CASSQSYQGGGKLFF. CDR3 nucleotide sequence: TGCGCCAGCAGCCAAAGCTACCAGGGTGGAGGGAAACTGTTTTTT.

V is TRBV4-1 and J is TRBJ2-5; D gene ambiguous. The CDR3 has 18 residues. Trimming took 5 bases from V and 2 from J, leaving 24 bases between them. Germline V lookup: CDR1 MGHRA, CDR2 YSYEKL. CDR3 nucleotide sequence: TGCGCCAGCAGCGCCCGATTCCCCCCCGAGCCGGTGCAAGAGACCCAGTACTTC. Protein: CASSARFPPEPVQETQYF.

The V gene is TRBV6-5, the J gene TRBJ2-7; 7 bases map to TRBD2. This CDR3 has 13 residues. Germline CDR1 and CDR2: MNHEY and SVGAGI. Unmatched junction bases numbered 3, after V lost 0 bases and J lost 7 bases. The CDR3 coding sequence is TGTGCCAGCAGTTACTCTTCTAGCGGAGAGCAGTACTTC. This gives the protein CASSYSSSGEQYF.

The chain links TRBV6-2 or TRBV6-3 to TRBJ2-1; D unclear. The CDR3 consists of 16 residues. The ends were cut back, 6 bases at V and 8 bases at J, with 23 bases in the middle. Germline lookup yields CDR1 MNHEY and CDR2 SVGEGT. DNA for the CDR3: TGTGCCAGCAGCCCGGGCTGGGTTGATCATGTCGATGAGCAGTTCTTC. It specifies CASSPGWVDHVDEQFF.

The V and J genes are TRBV19 and TRBJ2-4, with D perhaps TRBD1 or TRBD2 (5 bases each). The CDR3 consists of 13 residues. V was cut by 8 bases and J by 4 bases, with 12 bases left in between. Looked up from germline, CDR1 is LNHDA and CDR2 is SQIVND (reference sequence). DNA for the CDR3: TGTGCCAGTGGGGACCGATCTAAAAACATTCAGTACTTC. This encodes CASGDRSKNIQYF.

This sequence joins TRBV7-3 and TRBJ2-2; TRBD2 is a possible D gene (6 bases). The CDR3 contains 15 residues. Trimming pared 5 bases from V and 5 bases from J, leaving 15 bases between. CDR1 and CDR2 (germline): SGHTA, FQGTGA. For the CDR3, the DNA is TGTGCCAGCAGCCCCCTCGGGGGTGGGACCGGGGAGCTGTTTTTT. It specifies CASSPLGGGTGELFF.